This T cell receptor (beta chain) was identified during a study of blood T cell repertoires in COVID-19 (dated by TCRdb to 2019 to 2021). In terms of the full investigation: Samples covering the acute and convalescent phases of COVID-19 were provided by collaborators in the United States, Italy and Spain. The prospective study material was composed of cDNA or gDNA derived from T cells, B-cell-depleted T cells, or PBMCs. Subjects who had been exposed to COVID-19, were actively infected with it, or had recovered from it provided the deeply sampled blood TCRbeta repertoires that made up the dataset. The repertoires were released in a freely available public database intended as a resource for research on the immune response to SARS-CoV-2. Samples came from the ongoing ImmuneRACE study (first 160 participants) plus 1,254 subjects from 6 global collaborators. Sample metadata almost always included a de-identified subject ID, COVID-19 status, age in years and sex. Where available, HLA class I and class II types were obtained from metadata supplied by the sample provider rather than from assay-based typing. What the authors observed across the whole study: Clinical and demographic metadata were provided uncurated, with the amount varying by source and participant.

TCRbeta CDR3 regions were amplified from genomic DNA by means of the immunoSEQ Assay, a bias-controlled multiplex PCR. Regarding the original processing steps: The number of nucleated cells in each sample was estimated by amplification of reference gene primers within the assay. To quantify the absolute abundance of each unique TCRbeta CDR3 rearrangement, sequence reads were collapsed and filtered. For each sample, productive Simpson clonality was calculated by taking the square root of Simpson's diversity index across productive rearrangements. TCRdb holds this immuneACCESS table with in-frame rearrangements only. Some clones are missing; in checked studies, unresolved V genes explain under half, and the rest has no known cause. V and J calls and clone size are given by that table; D and trimming were obtained from the DNA. The sample table holds about 82,000 clones, of which approximately 80% were seen once. The ten largest clones represent over 15% of the sample.

The junction carries 14 bases between V and J, which are trimmed by 2 bases and 3 bases respectively. Based on the germline V gene (reference sequence), the CDR1 and CDR2 sequences are SGHKS and YYEKEE. Counted from cysteine to phenylalanine, this CDR3 has 16 amino acids. This entry keeps only the CDR3 DNA: 48 bases, framed from base 1. About this clone: Its antigen is currently not known. It has no much larger one-base neighbor in the sample; base qualities were not kept.

Collaborating institutions collected whole blood in K2EDTA tubes following their own protocols. For TCRbeta analysis, collaborator samples were shipped as frozen whole blood, as isolated PBMCs, or as DNA extracted from either sample type. This receptor was taken from a man older than 75 with active or convalescent COVID-19. Sequencing input: peripheral blood. The V gene is TRBV5-5 and the J gene is TRBJ2-2, with TRBD2 perhaps the D gene, on 7 matching bases. The CDR3 protein sequence reads: CASSFRGGADTGELFF. The base sequence is TGTGCCAGCAGCTTTCGTGGGGGGGCCGACACCGGGGAGCTGTTTTTT.